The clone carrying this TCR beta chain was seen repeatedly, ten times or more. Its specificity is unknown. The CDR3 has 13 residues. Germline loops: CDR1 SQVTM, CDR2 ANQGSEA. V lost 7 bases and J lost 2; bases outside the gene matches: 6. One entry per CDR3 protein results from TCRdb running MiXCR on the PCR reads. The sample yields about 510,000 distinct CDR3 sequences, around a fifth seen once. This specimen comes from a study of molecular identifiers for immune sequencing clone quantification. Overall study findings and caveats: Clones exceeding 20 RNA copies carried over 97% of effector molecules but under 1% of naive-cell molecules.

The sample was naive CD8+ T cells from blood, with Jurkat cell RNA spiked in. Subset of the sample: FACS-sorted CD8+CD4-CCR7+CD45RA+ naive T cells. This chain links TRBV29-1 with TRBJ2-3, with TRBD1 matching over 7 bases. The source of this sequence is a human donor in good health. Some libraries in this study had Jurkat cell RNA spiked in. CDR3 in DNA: TGCAGCGCTGGGGACAGACTCACAGATACGCAGTATTTT. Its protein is CSAGDRLTDTQYF.